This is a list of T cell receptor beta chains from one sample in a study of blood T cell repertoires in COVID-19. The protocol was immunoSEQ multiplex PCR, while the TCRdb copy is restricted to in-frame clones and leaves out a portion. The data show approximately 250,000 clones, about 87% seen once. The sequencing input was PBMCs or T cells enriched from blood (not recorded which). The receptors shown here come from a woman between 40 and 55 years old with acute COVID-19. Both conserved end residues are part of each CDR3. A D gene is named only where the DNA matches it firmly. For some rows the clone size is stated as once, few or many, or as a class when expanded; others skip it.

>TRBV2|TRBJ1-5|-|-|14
CASSDEGSNQPQHF
TGTGCCAGCAGTGACGAGGGAAGTAATCAGCCCCAGCATTTT
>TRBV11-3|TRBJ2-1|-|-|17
CASSPYYDDSAYNEQFF
TGTGCCAGCAGCCCGTATTATGACGACAGCGCCTACAATGAGCAGTTCTTC
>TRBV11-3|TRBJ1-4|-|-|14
CASSPLPEDEKLFF
TGTGCCAGCAGCCCACTACCGGAGGATGAAAAACTGTTTTTT
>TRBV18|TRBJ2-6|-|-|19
CASSQDSPQVGSGANVLTF
TGTGCCAGCTCACAGGACAGTCCTCAGGTCGGGTCTGGGGCCAACGTCCTGACTTTC
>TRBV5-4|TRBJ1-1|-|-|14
CASSLVVENTEAFF
TGTGCCAGCAGCTTGGTAGTAGAAAACACTGAAGCTTTCTTT
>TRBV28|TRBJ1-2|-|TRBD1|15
CASSPTGGRGYGYTF
TGTGCCAGCAGTCCAACAGGGGGCAGGGGATATGGCTACACCTTC
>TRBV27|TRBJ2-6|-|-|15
CASSSPSSGANVLTF
TGTGCCAGCAGTTCCCCTAGCTCTGGGGCCAACGTCCTGACTTTC
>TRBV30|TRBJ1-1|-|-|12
CAWNTAHTEAFF
TGTGCCTGGAATACAGCCCACACTGAAGCTTTCTTT
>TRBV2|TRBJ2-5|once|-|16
CASGPGRPLKGETQYF
TGTGCCAGCGGCCCAGGGCGGCCCCTTAAAGGGGAGACCCAGTACTTC
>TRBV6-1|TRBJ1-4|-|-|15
CASSEYGGANEKLFF
TGTGCCAGCAGTGAATACGGCGGAGCTAATGAAAAACTGTTTTTT
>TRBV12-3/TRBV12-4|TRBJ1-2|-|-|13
CASSFSWEGGYTF
TGTGCCAGCAGTTTTAGTTGGGAGGGAGGCTACACCTTC
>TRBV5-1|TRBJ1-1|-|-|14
CASSVQGAHTEAFF
TGCGCCAGCAGCGTGCAGGGTGCCCACACTGAAGCTTTCTTT
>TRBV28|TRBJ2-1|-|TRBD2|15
CASGFLGLVRNEQFF
TGTGCCAGCGGGTTTCTAGGACTAGTTCGCAATGAGCAGTTCTTC
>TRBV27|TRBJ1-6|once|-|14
CASSFQRLGSPLHF
TGTGCCAGCAGTTTTCAACGCCTCGGGTCACCCCTCCACTTT
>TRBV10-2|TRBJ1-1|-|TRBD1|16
CASGEIQGARRTEAFF
TGCGCCAGTGGGGAAATACAGGGGGCAAGAAGGACTGAAGCTTTCTTT
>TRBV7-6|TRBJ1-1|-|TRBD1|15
CASSSRQGANTEAFF
TGTGCCAGCAGCTCCCGACAGGGGGCGAACACTGAAGCTTTCTTT
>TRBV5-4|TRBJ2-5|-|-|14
CASSLAQGSETQYF
TGTGCCAGCAGCTTGGCCCAGGGGTCAGAGACCCAGTACTTC
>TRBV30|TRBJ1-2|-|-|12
CAWSPTGLGYTF
TGTGCCTGGAGTCCAACAGGGCTTGGCTACACCTTC
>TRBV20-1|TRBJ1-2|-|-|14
CSASLTGRNYGYTF
TGCAGTGCTAGTCTTACAGGGAGAAACTATGGCTACACCTTC
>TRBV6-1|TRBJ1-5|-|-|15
CASSDRGGWGQPQHF
TGTGCCAGCAGTGATAGGGGGGGCTGGGGTCAGCCCCAGCATTTT
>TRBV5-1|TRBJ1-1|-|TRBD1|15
CASSSTYGTGREAFF
TGCGCCAGCAGCTCAACCTACGGGACAGGGAGAGAAGCTTTCTTT
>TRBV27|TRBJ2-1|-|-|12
CASSEGSNEQFF
TGTGCCAGCAGTGAAGGGAGTAATGAGCAGTTCTTC
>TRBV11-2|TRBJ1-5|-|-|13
CASSPNSNQPQHF
TGTGCCAGCAGCCCCAATAGCAATCAGCCCCAGCATTTT
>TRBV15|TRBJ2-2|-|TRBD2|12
CATGEGTGELFF
TGTGCCACAGGGGAGGGCACCGGGGAGCTGTTTTTT
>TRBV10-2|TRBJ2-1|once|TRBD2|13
CASRAGGANEQFF
TGCGCCAGCAGGGCGGGAGGGGCCAATGAGCAGTTCTTC
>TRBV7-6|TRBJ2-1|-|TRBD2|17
CASSSLLAGSSYNEQFF
TGTGCCAGCAGCTCTCTACTAGCGGGGAGCTCCTACAATGAGCAGTTCTTC
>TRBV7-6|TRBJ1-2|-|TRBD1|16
CASSPTWGQPGYGYTF
TGTGCCAGCAGCCCCACCTGGGGACAGCCAGGCTATGGCTACACCTTC
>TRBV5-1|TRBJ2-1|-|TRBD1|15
CASSLTGDRGNEQFF
TGCGCCAGCAGCCTGACAGGGGATCGGGGCAATGAGCAGTTCTTC